The present entry profiles one TCR beta chain with its context. The antigen remains undetermined. The data are from a study of CD8+ T cells in alopecia areata. Across the study: The authors scored treated patients' severity by affected scalp percentage.

This CDR3 contains 14 residues. CDR1 and CDR2 (germline): SQVTM, ANQGSEA. Trimming took 7 bases from V and 4 from J, leaving 17 bases between them. Findings of the study overall: Both scalp clonality and the expanded CD8+ clones among the top 100 showed a significant decrease with tofacitinib. Numerous clones, expanded in lesions, remained in scalp and blood during tofacitinib. Especially in alopecia totalis/universalis, lesional scalp showed greater clonality than normal scalp did.

Treatment indicated: oral pan-JAK inhibitor, 5-10 mg twice daily. RNA was isolated and reverse transcribed to cDNA, the sequencing template. Data came from immunoSEQ multiplex PCR; TCRdb stores just in-frame clones and leaves some out. Of around 70,000 clones in the sample, approximately 29% were seen once. Sequenced material: CD8+ T cells sorted from blood, taken at week 4, from a patient treated with tofacitinib. The origin of this receptor is a human donor with alopecia areata. The chain carries TRBV29-1 and TRBJ2-1, with D perhaps matching TRBD1 or TRBD2 (6 bases each). Here the CDR3 reads CSAPRRGVYNEQFF. In nucleotides, the CDR3 is TGCAGCGCCCCTCGGAGGGGGGTATACAATGAGCAGTTCTTC.